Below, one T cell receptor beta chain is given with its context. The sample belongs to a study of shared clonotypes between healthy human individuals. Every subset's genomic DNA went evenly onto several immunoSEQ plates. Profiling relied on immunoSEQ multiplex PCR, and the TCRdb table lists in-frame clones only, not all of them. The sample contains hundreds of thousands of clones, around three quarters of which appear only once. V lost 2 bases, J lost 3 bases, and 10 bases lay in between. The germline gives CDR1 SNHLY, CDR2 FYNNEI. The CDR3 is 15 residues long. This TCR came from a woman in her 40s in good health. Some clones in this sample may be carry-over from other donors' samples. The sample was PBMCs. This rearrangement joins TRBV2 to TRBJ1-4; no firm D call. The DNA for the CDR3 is TGTGCCAGCAGTGAATTGGACGAGGCTAATGAAAAACTGTTTTTT. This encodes CASSELDEANEKLFF.